This record concerns one T cell receptor (beta chain) sequence. Its antigen is still unknown. This sample was taken from a study of OX40 agonist ivuxolimab in advanced cancers. The study's findings and limits: Fewer expanded clones were found on average in CD4+ than in CD8+ T cells. Antigen specificity remained undetermined for the expanded peripheral T cells.

Patients were ruled out by autoimmune disease history or systemic immunosuppression. The ends were cut back, 3 bases at V and 7 bases at J, with 13 bases in the middle. This CDR3 spans 14 amino acids. CDR1 is SGHRS, CDR2 YFSETQ, per germline. Sequencing was performed with immunoSEQ multiplex PCR; in TCRdb, only in-frame clones are kept and a portion is missing. The table has approximately 61,000 clones, about 85% seen once; the top ten hold approximately 0.32%. Sequencing used CD4+ or CD8+ T cells sorted from blood, obtained in a trial of the OX40 agonist ivuxolimab. This clonotype was sampled from an adult with an advanced solid tumor such as melanoma, head and neck, liver or kidney cancer. The chain couples TRBV5-1 to TRBJ1-4; D not resolved. This chain's CDR3 is CASSSDGGGEKLFF. The CDR3 DNA reads as TGCGCCAGCAGCTCGGACGGTGGAGGTGAAAAACTGTTTTTT.